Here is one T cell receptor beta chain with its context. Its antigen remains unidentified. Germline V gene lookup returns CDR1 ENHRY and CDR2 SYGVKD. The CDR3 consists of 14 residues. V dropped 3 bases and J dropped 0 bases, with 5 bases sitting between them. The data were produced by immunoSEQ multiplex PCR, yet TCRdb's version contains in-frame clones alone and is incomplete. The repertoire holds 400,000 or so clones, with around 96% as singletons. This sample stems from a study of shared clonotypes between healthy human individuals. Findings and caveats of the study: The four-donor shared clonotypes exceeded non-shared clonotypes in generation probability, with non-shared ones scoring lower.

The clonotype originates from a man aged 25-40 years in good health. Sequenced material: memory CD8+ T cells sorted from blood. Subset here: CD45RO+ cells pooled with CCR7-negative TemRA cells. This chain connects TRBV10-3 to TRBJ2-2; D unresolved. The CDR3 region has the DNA TGTGCCATCAGTGACCAGCCGAACACCGGGGAGCTGTTTTTT. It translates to CAISDQPNTGELFF.